This T cell receptor beta chain derives from a study of blood T cell repertoires in COVID-19. Assay used: immunoSEQ multiplex PCR; TCRdb lists only in-frame clones, some missing. The table has nearly 200,000 clones, around four fifths seen once. Trimming pared 3 bases from V and 4 bases from J, leaving 4 bases between. The CDR3 runs to 11 residues. Germline V CDR1 and CDR2: MGHDK, SYGVNS. The chain joins TRBV25-1 to TRBJ2-7; no firm D call. This TCR came from a man between 60 and 70 years old with COVID-19, enrolled during active disease. Specimen: peripheral blood. The CDR3 sequence is CASSDLYEQYF. The CDR3 bases are TGTGCCAGCAGTGATTTATACGAGCAGTACTTC.